The rows below give T cell receptor beta chains drawn from one sample of a study of blood T cell repertoires in COVID-19. Clones were read by immunoSEQ multiplex PCR, and TCRdb kept only the in-frame ones, dropping some. Here the sample spans about 150,000 clones, more than 80% being singletons. The material sequenced was peripheral blood. Every receptor here comes from a woman in her thirties or forties with acute or convalescent COVID-19. The CDR3 runs from the conserved cysteine through the conserved F or W. A D gene is named only where the DNA matches it firmly. Size is stated for part of the rows, as once, few or many counts, or as a class when the clone is expanded.

j_call: TRBJ1-1
v_call: TRBV12-3/TRBV12-4
clone_size: .
d_call: .
cdr3_aa: CASSYIPSTEAFF
cdr3_nt: TGTGCCAGCAGTTATATCCCGTCCACTGAAGCTTTCTTT

j_call: TRBJ1-1
v_call: TRBV5-4
clone_size: .
d_call: TRBD1
cdr3_aa: CASSPLGQHTEAFF
cdr3_nt: TGTGCCAGCAGCCCCCTGGGACAGCACACTGAAGCTTTCTTT

j_call: TRBJ2-5
v_call: TRBV19
clone_size: .
d_call: TRBD1
cdr3_aa: CASGERDSWQETQYF
cdr3_nt: TGTGCCAGTGGGGAACGGGACAGTTGGCAAGAGACCCAGTACTTC

j_call: TRBJ1-6
v_call: TRBV2
clone_size: once
d_call: .
cdr3_aa: CASSEDSLGGTGNSPLHF
cdr3_nt: TGTGCCAGCAGTGAGGACTCGTTAGGAGGAACGGGGAATTCACCCCTCCACTTT

j_call: TRBJ2-1
v_call: TRBV15
clone_size: .
d_call: TRBD1
cdr3_aa: CATSRGQGDYNEQFF
cdr3_nt: TGTGCCACCAGCAGAGGGCAGGGGGATTACAATGAGCAGTTCTTC

j_call: TRBJ1-2
v_call: TRBV28
clone_size: once
d_call: TRBD1
cdr3_aa: CASRHQGKGAGFYGYTF
cdr3_nt: TGTGCCAGCAGACACCAAGGGAAGGGGGCCGGATTCTATGGCTACACCTTC

j_call: TRBJ1-1
v_call: TRBV7-8
clone_size: .
d_call: .
cdr3_aa: CASSLARVGNTEAFF
cdr3_nt: TGTGCCAGCAGCTTAGCGAGGGTTGGGAACACTGAAGCTTTCTTT

j_call: TRBJ2-7
v_call: TRBV19
clone_size: .
d_call: .
cdr3_aa: CASSIVYSNEQYF
cdr3_nt: TGTGCCAGTAGTATTGTTTACAGTAACGAGCAGTACTTC

j_call: TRBJ2-1
v_call: TRBV6-6
clone_size: .
d_call: .
cdr3_aa: CASSSMTGENYNEQFF
cdr3_nt: TGTGCCAGCAGTTCAATGACAGGTGAAAACTACAATGAGCAGTTCTTC

j_call: TRBJ1-5
v_call: TRBV7-9
clone_size: few
d_call: .
cdr3_aa: CASSFDSQPQHF
cdr3_nt: TGTGCCAGCAGCTTCGACAGCCAGCCCCAGCATTTT

j_call: TRBJ2-5
v_call: TRBV24-1
clone_size: .
d_call: TRBD2
cdr3_aa: CATSDGTSGWGGGETQYF
cdr3_nt: TGTGCCACCAGTGATGGGACTAGCGGGTGGGGAGGTGGAGAGACCCAGTACTTC

j_call: TRBJ1-1
v_call: TRBV30
clone_size: once
d_call: .
cdr3_aa: CAWSVLRIYEEETTEAFF
cdr3_nt: TGTGCCTGGAGTGTACTCCGTATTTACGAGGAAGAGACCACTGAAGCTTTCTTT

j_call: TRBJ2-3
v_call: TRBV4-1
clone_size: .
d_call: TRBD1
cdr3_aa: CASSLGQGAQIGADTQYF
cdr3_nt: TGCGCCAGCAGCCTCGGACAGGGGGCGCAAATAGGGGCAGATACGCAGTATTTT

j_call: TRBJ1-5
v_call: TRBV2
clone_size: .
d_call: .
cdr3_aa: CASSLWGGQTMMSQPQHF
cdr3_nt: TGTGCCAGCAGCCTTTGGGGTGGCCAGACTATGATGAGTCAGCCCCAGCATTTT

j_call: TRBJ1-2
v_call: TRBV3-1/TRBV3-2
clone_size: .
d_call: .
cdr3_aa: CASSQSQGRGGYTF
cdr3_nt: TGTGCCAGCAGCCAATCCCAGGGCCGTGGAGGCTACACCTTC

j_call: TRBJ2-3
v_call: TRBV11-2
clone_size: .
d_call: .
cdr3_aa: CASSSMRELRSTDTQYF
cdr3_nt: TGTGCCAGCAGCTCAATGCGGGAACTTCGTAGCACAGATACGCAGTATTTT

j_call: TRBJ1-1
v_call: TRBV6-1
clone_size: .
d_call: TRBD1
cdr3_aa: CASSERTGNDLKEAFF
cdr3_nt: TGTGCCAGCAGTGAAAGGACAGGGAACGATTTGAAGGAAGCTTTCTTT

j_call: TRBJ1-1
v_call: TRBV27
clone_size: .
d_call: .
cdr3_aa: CASSAGGALGNTEAFF
cdr3_nt: TGTGCCAGCAGTGCCGGGGGGGCGCTTGGGAACACTGAAGCTTTCTTT

j_call: TRBJ1-4
v_call: TRBV2
clone_size: .
d_call: .
cdr3_aa: CASSVSANEKLFF
cdr3_nt: TGTGCCAGCAGTGTTAGCGCTAATGAAAAACTGTTTTTT

j_call: TRBJ1-2
v_call: TRBV5-6
clone_size: .
d_call: TRBD1
cdr3_aa: CATQLTGDFYGYTF
cdr3_nt: TGTGCCACCCAGTTGACAGGGGATTTCTATGGCTACACCTTC

j_call: TRBJ2-6
v_call: TRBV4-2
clone_size: .
d_call: .
cdr3_aa: CASSQDRARTSGANVLTF
cdr3_nt: TGTGCCAGCAGCCAAGACAGGGCCAGGACCTCTGGGGCCAACGTCCTGACTTTC

j_call: TRBJ1-2
v_call: TRBV6-6
clone_size: once
d_call: TRBD1
cdr3_aa: CASSYDRGVNYGYTF
cdr3_nt: TGTGCCAGCAGTTATGACAGGGGGGTTAACTATGGCTACACCTTC

j_call: TRBJ2-5
v_call: TRBV18
clone_size: .
d_call: .
cdr3_aa: CASSRDWGQETQYF
cdr3_nt: TGTGCCAGCTCGCGGGATTGGGGACAAGAGACCCAGTACTTC

j_call: TRBJ2-1
v_call: TRBV19
clone_size: .
d_call: .
cdr3_aa: CASNSYRDNEQFF
cdr3_nt: TGTGCCAGTAACAGCTACAGGGACAATGAGCAGTTCTTC

j_call: TRBJ2-1
v_call: TRBV28
clone_size: .
d_call: TRBD2
cdr3_aa: CASSGLAGGYNEQFF
cdr3_nt: TGTGCCAGCAGTGGACTAGCGGGGGGGTACAATGAGCAGTTCTTC

j_call: TRBJ2-1
v_call: TRBV4-1
clone_size: once
d_call: .
cdr3_aa: CASSQEIESYNEQFF
cdr3_nt: TGCGCCAGCAGCCAAGAAATCGAGTCCTACAATGAGCAGTTCTTC

j_call: TRBJ2-2
v_call: TRBV11-2
clone_size: once
d_call: .
cdr3_aa: CASSLGSGELFF
cdr3_nt: TGTGCCAGCAGCTTGGGCTCCGGGGAGCTGTTTTTT

j_call: TRBJ1-2
v_call: TRBV15
clone_size: .
d_call: .
cdr3_aa: CATSSDIQSGYTF
cdr3_nt: TGTGCCACCAGCAGCGACATTCAGTCGGGCTACACCTTC

j_call: TRBJ2-5
v_call: TRBV5-6
clone_size: .
d_call: TRBD2
cdr3_aa: CASSLRLAGRETQYF
cdr3_nt: TGTGCCAGCAGCTTGCGACTAGCGGGAAGGGAGACCCAGTACTTC

j_call: TRBJ2-7
v_call: TRBV5-1
clone_size: few
d_call: .
cdr3_aa: CASSLDFPYEQYF
cdr3_nt: TGCGCCAGCAGCTTGGACTTCCCCTACGAGCAGTACTTC

j_call: TRBJ2-1
v_call: TRBV6-5
clone_size: .
d_call: .
cdr3_aa: CASSISAVNEQFF
cdr3_nt: TGTGCCAGCAGTATTTCAGCGGTAAATGAGCAGTTCTTC

j_call: TRBJ1-5
v_call: TRBV11-2
clone_size: .
d_call: TRBD1
cdr3_aa: CASSLGQGGSNQPQHF
cdr3_nt: TGTGCCAGCAGCTTAGGTCAGGGGGGCAGCAATCAGCCCCAGCATTTT

j_call: TRBJ1-5
v_call: TRBV18
clone_size: .
d_call: .
cdr3_aa: CASSPEQAPNQPQHF
cdr3_nt: TGTGCCAGCTCACCGGAACAGGCTCCCAATCAGCCCCAGCATTTT

j_call: TRBJ2-3
v_call: TRBV4-1
clone_size: .
d_call: .
cdr3_aa: CASSQAEDSTDTQYF
cdr3_nt: TGCGCCAGCAGCCAAGCGGAGGACTCCACAGATACGCAGTATTTT

j_call: TRBJ2-7
v_call: TRBV30
clone_size: .
d_call: .
cdr3_aa: CAWGHIGYEQYF
cdr3_nt: TGTGCCTGGGGCCACATTGGCTACGAGCAGTACTTC

j_call: TRBJ2-3
v_call: TRBV9
clone_size: .
d_call: TRBD2
cdr3_aa: CASSGRAGVGTDTQYF
cdr3_nt: TGTGCCAGCAGCGGGAGAGCGGGAGTGGGCACAGATACGCAGTATTTT

j_call: TRBJ2-1
v_call: TRBV12-3/TRBV12-4
clone_size: .
d_call: .
cdr3_aa: CASSLDRLAEQFF
cdr3_nt: TGTGCCAGCAGTTTAGACCGATTAGCTGAGCAGTTCTTC

j_call: TRBJ1-2
v_call: TRBV11-3
clone_size: .
d_call: TRBD1
cdr3_aa: CASSSKGDRDYGYTF
cdr3_nt: TGTGCCAGCAGCTCGAAGGGGGACAGAGACTATGGCTACACCTTC

j_call: TRBJ1-1
v_call: TRBV7-9
clone_size: .
d_call: .
cdr3_aa: CAPGGAFF
cdr3_nt: TGTGCCCCAGGTGGGGCTTTCTTT

j_call: TRBJ1-6
v_call: TRBV3-1/TRBV3-2
clone_size: once
d_call: TRBD1
cdr3_aa: CASSSAGGGSPLHF
cdr3_nt: TGTGCCAGCAGCTCAGCAGGGGGCGGTTCACCCCTCCACTTT

j_call: TRBJ2-5
v_call: TRBV2
clone_size: .
d_call: .
cdr3_aa: CASSQGQRQETQYF
cdr3_nt: TGTGCCAGCAGTCAAGGACAGCGCCAAGAGACCCAGTACTTC

j_call: TRBJ2-6
v_call: TRBV18
clone_size: .
d_call: .
cdr3_aa: CASSPGAVGANVLTF
cdr3_nt: TGTGCCAGCTCACCAGGGGCGGTCGGGGCCAACGTCCTGACTTTC

j_call: TRBJ2-7
v_call: TRBV19
clone_size: few
d_call: TRBD2
cdr3_aa: CASSSSGTSSEQYF
cdr3_nt: TGTGCCAGTAGTAGTTCCGGGACTAGTTCCGAGCAGTACTTC

j_call: TRBJ2-7
v_call: TRBV28
clone_size: .
d_call: .
cdr3_aa: CASSPGSIYEQYF
cdr3_nt: TGTGCCAGTTCCCCAGGGTCTATCTACGAGCAGTACTTC

j_call: TRBJ2-1
v_call: TRBV7-8
clone_size: .
d_call: TRBD1
cdr3_aa: CASRRQGYNEQFF
cdr3_nt: TGTGCCAGCAGGAGACAGGGGTACAATGAGCAGTTCTTC

j_call: TRBJ2-7
v_call: TRBV9
clone_size: .
d_call: TRBD2
cdr3_aa: CASSVSGGAGEQYF
cdr3_nt: TGTGCCAGCAGCGTTAGCGGGGGGGCCGGCGAGCAGTACTTC

j_call: TRBJ2-1
v_call: TRBV6-5
clone_size: .
d_call: TRBD2
cdr3_aa: CASSHRGDEQFF
cdr3_nt: TGTGCCAGCAGCCATCGGGGGGATGAGCAGTTCTTC

j_call: TRBJ2-7
v_call: TRBV30
clone_size: .
d_call: .
cdr3_aa: CASTHRSSYEQYF
cdr3_nt: TGTGCCTCGACGCACAGGAGCTCCTACGAGCAGTACTTC

j_call: TRBJ1-4
v_call: TRBV19
clone_size: .
d_call: .
cdr3_aa: CASSIFVVRGASGKLFF
cdr3_nt: TGTGCCAGTAGTATCTTCGTTGTTCGGGGGGCTTCTGGAAAACTGTTTTTT

j_call: TRBJ2-1
v_call: TRBV4-1
clone_size: .
d_call: TRBD2
cdr3_aa: CASSQLAGGPYNEQFF
cdr3_nt: TGCGCCAGCAGCCAACTAGCGGGAGGGCCGTACAATGAGCAGTTCTTC

j_call: TRBJ2-1
v_call: TRBV19
clone_size: .
d_call: TRBD2
cdr3_aa: CASSPSGASLNEQFF
cdr3_nt: TGTGCCAGTAGTCCTAGCGGGGCCAGCCTCAATGAGCAGTTCTTC

j_call: TRBJ2-7
v_call: TRBV7-8
clone_size: .
d_call: TRBD2
cdr3_aa: CASSLELAGGHLSYEQYF
cdr3_nt: TGTGCCAGCAGCTTAGAGTTAGCGGGGGGGCACCTTAGCTACGAGCAGTACTTC

j_call: TRBJ2-7
v_call: TRBV5-4
clone_size: .
d_call: .
cdr3_aa: CASSLYSVGSGFPEQYF
cdr3_nt: TGTGCCAGCAGCTTGTACAGCGTCGGCAGCGGATTCCCCGAGCAGTACTTC

j_call: TRBJ1-3
v_call: TRBV30
clone_size: .
d_call: .
cdr3_aa: CAWSVAGNTIYF
cdr3_nt: TGTGCCTGGAGTGTAGCAGGAAACACCATATATTTT

j_call: TRBJ1-2
v_call: TRBV19
clone_size: .
d_call: .
cdr3_aa: CASSNIQGRYTF
cdr3_nt: TGTGCCAGTAGCAATATACAGGGTCGGTACACCTTC

j_call: TRBJ1-6
v_call: TRBV4-1
clone_size: few
d_call: TRBD1
cdr3_aa: CASSLTGDNSPLHF
cdr3_nt: TGCGCCAGCAGCCTGACAGGGGATAATTCACCCCTCCACTTT

j_call: TRBJ1-4
v_call: TRBV3-1/TRBV3-2
clone_size: .
d_call: .
cdr3_aa: CASSQGQGATNEKLFF
cdr3_nt: TGTGCCAGCAGCCAAGGTCAGGGTGCAACTAATGAAAAACTGTTTTTT

j_call: TRBJ1-2
v_call: TRBV19
clone_size: .
d_call: TRBD1
cdr3_aa: CASSINSGQVISGYTF
cdr3_nt: TGTGCCAGTAGTATAAATTCGGGACAGGTAATTTCTGGCTACACCTTC

j_call: TRBJ2-1
v_call: TRBV9
clone_size: .
d_call: .
cdr3_aa: CASSVAPTSSDEQFF
cdr3_nt: TGTGCCAGCAGCGTAGCCCCAACTAGCTCAGATGAGCAGTTCTTC

j_call: TRBJ2-4
v_call: TRBV19
clone_size: .
d_call: TRBD2
cdr3_aa: CASSTGEVRGGNIQYF
cdr3_nt: TGTGCCAGTAGTACTGGGGAGGTCCGGGGGGGAAACATTCAGTACTTC